Described below is a single T cell receptor (beta chain) sequence and its context. These data belong to a study of CD8 T cells in Susac syndrome. This CDR3 has 14 amino acids. Germline CDR1 MNHEY, CDR2 SVGEGT. V was pared by 0 bases and J by 1 base, with 6 bases between. Reverse transcription of roughly 0.5 to 1 ug RNA was carried out with random hexamers. TCRdb passed the immunoSEQ multiplex PCR reads through MiXCR, listing each CDR3 protein once. Among some 110,000 distinct CDR3 sequences listed, around 94% were seen once. This chain links TRBV6-2 or TRBV6-3 with TRBJ1-2, with D hard to call. The sequence derives from a human donor with multiple sclerosis. The material sequenced was CD4+ T cells from PBMCs. The DNA for the CDR3 is TGTGCCAGCAGTTACTCGTGGGATAACTATGGCTACACCTTC. It is translated as CASSYSWDNYGYTF.